A selection of T cell receptor beta chains follows, all from one sample in a study of blood T cell repertoires in COVID-19. TCRdb's copy holds only in-frame clones and misses some; the assay was immunoSEQ multiplex PCR. The profile covers under 300,000 clones, with approximately 85% appearing a single time and around 2% taken by the ten largest. The specimen was PBMCs or T cells enriched from blood (not recorded which). These receptors originate from a woman between 45 and 65 years old who had recovered from COVID-19. Each CDR3 is given with its conserved first and last residue. Fields, in order: J gene, V gene, clone size, D gene, CDR3 DNA, CDR3 protein. A D gene is named only where the DNA matches it firmly. Rows give clone size only sometimes, using once, few, many, or a class for an expanded clone.

>TRBJ1-5|TRBV5-6|-|TRBD1
TGTGCCAGCAGCCAGGAGGGGACAGGGGCGAATCAGCCCCAGCATTTT
CASSQEGTGANQPQHF
>TRBJ1-1|TRBV4-1|few|-
TGCGCCAGCAGCCAAGATAGTGGGGAGGGGAGGGAAGCTTTCTTT
CASSQDSGEGREAFF
>TRBJ2-1|TRBV27|-|-
TGTGCCAGCAGTTTAGAACGGTTCTACAATGAGCAGTTCTTC
CASSLERFYNEQFF
>TRBJ2-7|TRBV27|-|TRBD1
TGTGCCAGCAGTACGGACAGGGCGTACGAGCAGTACTTC
CASSTDRAYEQYF
>TRBJ1-3|TRBV27|-|TRBD1
TGTGCCAGCAGTTTAGCCCGAAAGACTTCGACAGGGTATGGAAACACCATATATTTT
CASSLARKTSTGYGNTIYF
>TRBJ2-2|TRBV28|-|TRBD1
TGTGCCAGCAGTGCCCCAGTCCCCGGGACAGGGGGCGCCGGGGAGCTGTTTTTT
CASSAPVPGTGGAGELFF
>TRBJ2-2|TRBV5-1|-|TRBD2
TGCGCCAGCAGCTTGGGGTTAGCGGGGACCCCCGAGCTGTTTTTT
CASSLGLAGTPELFF
>TRBJ2-7|TRBV27|-|-
TGTGCCAGTAACTGGAGGGCCGGGTACGAGCAGTACTTC
CASNWRAGYEQYF
>TRBJ2-1|TRBV5-8|-|TRBD2
TGTGCCAGCAGCTGGAGCGGGAGAGCTAATGAGCAGTTCTTC
CASSWSGRANEQFF
>TRBJ1-1|TRBV14|-|-
TGTGCCAGCAGCCAAGATCTGGGCATCATGAACACTGAAGCTTTCTTT
CASSQDLGIMNTEAFF
>TRBJ2-7|TRBV27|few|-
TGTGCCAGCAGTCCGACGGGAAACTACGAGCAGTACTTC
CASSPTGNYEQYF
>TRBJ2-3|TRBV7-2|-|-
TGTGCCAGCAGCGTATGGACTTCTAGCACAGATACGCAGTATTTT
CASSVWTSSTDTQYF
>TRBJ2-3|TRBV27|-|TRBD2
TGTGCCAGCAGTTTATGGCCTAGCGGGAGGGCCGGTATGAGCCCAGATACGCAGTATTTT
CASSLWPSGRAGMSPDTQYF
>TRBJ1-4|TRBV19|-|TRBD1
TGTGCCAGTAGTTCCGAACGGTTTGACAGGGAAGGAGAAAAACTGTTTTTT
CASSSERFDREGEKLFF
>TRBJ1-2|TRBV28|-|-
TGTGCCAGCAGTTTAGTCAGGGGTGTACAGGGCTACACCTTC
CASSLVRGVQGYTF
>TRBJ1-5|TRBV10-1|-|-
TGCGCCAGCAGTGAGCAGCGGGGTCAGCCCCAGCATTTT
CASSEQRGQPQHF
>TRBJ2-6|TRBV6-2/TRBV6-3|-|-
TGTGCCAGCAGTTACGCGGCAGCAGCTGGGGCCAACGTCCTGACTTTC
CASSYAAAAGANVLTF
>TRBJ2-5|TRBV28|-|TRBD2
TGTGCCAGCAGTTCGAGGGAGACTAGCGGGCCGCAAGAGACCCAGTACTTC
CASSSRETSGPQETQYF
>TRBJ1-1|TRBV28|-|-
TGTGCCAGCGGGACTGGAGGGCTCGGCACTGAAGCTTTCTTT
CASGTGGLGTEAFF
>TRBJ1-5|TRBV18|once|-
TGTGCCAGCTCACCTACCGAAGGGGTTAGCAATCAGCCCCAGCATTTT
CASSPTEGVSNQPQHF
>TRBJ1-5|TRBV28|-|-
TGTGCCAGCAGTTCAGGCTCTTATAGCAATCAGCCCCAGCATTTT
CASSSGSYSNQPQHF
>TRBJ2-7|TRBV7-2|-|TRBD2
TGTGCCAGCAGCGCGAGACTAGCGGGCCCCTCCTACGAGCAGTACTTC
CASSARLAGPSYEQYF
>TRBJ1-2|TRBV6-4|-|TRBD1
TGTGCCAGCAGTCCGACAGGGGACTATGGCTACACCTTC
CASSPTGDYGYTF
>TRBJ2-5|TRBV5-1|-|-
TGCGCCAGCAGCTCAGGAGGCCAAGAGACCCAGTACTTC
CASSSGGQETQYF
>TRBJ1-1|TRBV6-1|-|TRBD1
TGTGCCAGCAGTGTCGCCGGGACAGGGTGGAACACTGAAGCTTTCTTT
CASSVAGTGWNTEAFF
>TRBJ2-7|TRBV16|-|TRBD1
TGTGCCAGCAGCGGACGACCGGGACAGGGAAGAGGACGCGAGCAGTACTTC
CASSGRPGQGRGREQYF
>TRBJ2-7|TRBV11-2|-|-
TGTGCCAGCAGCAACACCTACGAGCAGTACTTC
CASSNTYEQYF
>TRBJ2-2|TRBV5-1|few|-
TGCGCCAGCAGCTTGGCCCCAGAGGGGAACACCGGGGAGCTGTTTTTT
CASSLAPEGNTGELFF
>TRBJ2-3|TRBV4-1|-|-
TGCGCCAGCAGCCTCACAGAGGAGGGCACAGATACGCAGTATTTT
CASSLTEEGTDTQYF
>TRBJ2-1|TRBV4-1|few|TRBD2
TGCGCCAGCAGCCTCACGGGAGGCAGTGGGTCTAGCAATGAGCAGTTCTTC
CASSLTGGSGSSNEQFF
>TRBJ2-1|TRBV28|-|TRBD2
TGTGCCAGCAGTCCTCGCCCCTGGGGGACTAGCGGGCGGGGTGAGCAGTTCTTC
CASSPRPWGTSGRGEQFF
>TRBJ1-1|TRBV20-1|-|-
TGCAGTGCTAGAGACAGGGGAGAAGCTTTCTTT
CSARDRGEAFF
>TRBJ2-5|TRBV11-2|-|-
TGTGCCAGCAGCTCTACCCAAGAGACCCAGTACTTC
CASSSTQETQYF
>TRBJ2-7|TRBV3-1/TRBV3-2|-|-
TGTGCCAGCAGCCTTGGGAACCCGACAGGAACCCACGAGCAGTACTTC
CASSLGNPTGTHEQYF
>TRBJ1-4|TRBV25-1|-|-
TGTGCCAGCACAGGCAGGGGCGGTGAAAAACTGTTTTTT
CASTGRGGEKLFF
>TRBJ1-3|TRBV7-9|-|TRBD1
TGTGCCAGCAGCCGGACAGGGGGAGCAGGAAACACCATATATTTT
CASSRTGGAGNTIYF
>TRBJ2-1|TRBV27|once|-
TGTGCCAGCAGTTGGGCGGGCCCCTACAATGAGCAGTTCTTC
CASSWAGPYNEQFF
>TRBJ2-7|TRBV4-2|few|TRBD1
TGTGCCAGCAGCCACCCGGGACAGGGACCCTACGAGCAGTACTTC
CASSHPGQGPYEQYF
>TRBJ2-1|TRBV5-1|-|TRBD1
TGCGCCAGCAGCCCCAGCAGGGGGTACAATGAGCAGTTCTTC
CASSPSRGYNEQFF
>TRBJ1-5|TRBV21-1|-|-
TGTGCCAGCAGCAAACGAGGGCCCCAGCATTTT
CASSKRGPQHF
>TRBJ2-3|TRBV7-9|-|-
TGTGCCAGCAGCTCAGGGGCGGTCGATACGCAGTATTTT
CASSSGAVDTQYF
>TRBJ1-1|TRBV28|-|-
TGTGCCAGCAGCCTGGGGGCGACTGAAGCTTTCTTT
CASSLGATEAFF
>TRBJ1-2|TRBV20-1|once|-
TGCAGTGCTAGTTTATGGAACCAGGGTTTGAGTGGCTACACCTTC
CSASLWNQGLSGYTF
>TRBJ1-1|TRBV28|-|TRBD1
TGTGCCAGCAGTATCCCGACAGGGGGACGGACTGAAGCTTTCTTT
CASSIPTGGRTEAFF
>TRBJ2-1|TRBV19|-|-
TGTGCCAGTACAGGGGTAAATAACAATGAGCAGTTCTTC
CASTGVNNNEQFF
>TRBJ1-2|TRBV28|-|-
TGTGCCAGCAGGTGGGACTCCAACTATGGCTACACCTTC
CASRWDSNYGYTF
>TRBJ2-2|TRBV28|-|-
TGTGCCAGCAGTCTAACCGGGGAGCTGTTTTTT
CASSLTGELFF
>TRBJ2-1|TRBV12-5|once|-
TGTGCTAGTGGTTTGACTGGACTGAATGAGCAGTTCTTC
CASGLTGLNEQFF
>TRBJ2-3|TRBV29-1|-|TRBD2
TGCAGCGGTAGCGGGAGGGCCGGAACAGATACGCAGTATTTT
CSGSGRAGTDTQYF
>TRBJ2-7|TRBV19|-|-
TGTGCCAGTAGTATACTCCCCATGCGGTTGCTGCCCGAGCAGTACTTC
CASSILPMRLLPEQYF
>TRBJ1-1|TRBV28|-|-
TGTGCCAGCAGACCAGGGGCCTCTGGTCACACTGAAGCTTTCTTT
CASRPGASGHTEAFF
>TRBJ1-1|TRBV28|-|TRBD1
TGTGCCAGCAGTCTCCCCCTGACAGGGCCGAACACTGAAGCTTTCTTT
CASSLPLTGPNTEAFF
>TRBJ2-5|TRBV29-1|once|-
TGCAGCGTTGAAGAGGTCAGAGGAGAGACCCAGTACTTC
CSVEEVRGETQYF